Listed here are 21 T cell receptor beta chains from one sample, sequenced in a study of human T cells and chemical hapten exposure. MiXCR, run by TCRdb on the RACE reads, gives a single entry per CDR3 protein. The table shows under 100,000 distinct CDR3 sequences, with 11% occurring only once. Time point in this sample: patch test 3, about 24 weeks after DPC sensitization. As for treatment: therapeutic diphenylcyclopropenone sensitization with weekly scalp DPC. The source material was whole blood, sampled in connection with sensitization to the hapten diphenylcyclopropenone (DPC). These receptors all stem from a woman in her forties or fifties with alopecia areata. Some clones in this sample may be carry-over from other donors' samples.

This clonotype appeared a few times. The J gene is TRBJ1-5, the V gene TRBV10-2; D gene uncertain. The CDR3 loop spans 13 amino acids. Germline assignment: CDR1 WSHSY and CDR2 SAAADI. Deletions cut 4 bases from V and 0 bases from J, with 4 bases between. Here the CDR3 DNA reads TGCGCCAGCAGTGGAAATAGCAATCAGCCCCAGCATTTT. Encoded protein: CASSGNSNQPQHF.

In this sample, this clonotype turned up many times. V gene TRBV9 combines with J gene TRBJ2-2; 9 bases match TRBD1. After removal of 3 bases from V and 3 bases from J, the junction contained 3 bases not matched to a gene. The CDR3 loop spans 15 amino acids. Germline V CDR1 and CDR2: SGDLS, YYNGEE. CDR3: CASSAGQGYTGELFF. The CDR3 DNA reads as TGTGCCAGCAGCGCCGGACAGGGGTACACCGGGGAGCTGTTTTTT.

This chain links TRBV6-6 with TRBJ1-1; maybe TRBD1 (6 bases). V shed 2 bases and J shed 4 bases, with 29 bases lying between them. Germline assignment: CDR1 MNHNY and CDR2 SVGAGI (reference sequence). The length of the CDR3 is 20 residues. CDR3 in amino acids: CASSYPPGTSSPGGGTEAFF. The CDR3 nucleotides read TGTGCCAGCAGTTACCCCCCCGGGACATCCTCACCGGGCGGCGGCACTGAAGCTTTCTTT.

This clonotype was counted ten times or more. CDR3 residues: CASSPTGAGNTGELFF. The DNA for the CDR3 is TGTGCCAGCAGCCCGACAGGGGCGGGAAACACCGGGGAGCTGTTTTTT. V is TRBV11-3 and J is TRBJ2-2; 8 bases are a match to TRBD1. Germline lookup yields CDR1 SGHNT and CDR2 YENEEA. The CDR3 has 16 residues. Trimming cost V 5 bases and J 2 bases; bases outside gene matches: 7.

Many counts were recorded for this clonotype. CDR3 DNA: TGTGCCAGCACCCAACCCAACTCCTACGAGCAGTACTTC. This sequence encodes CASTQPNSYEQYF. The V call is TRBV6-5, the J call TRBJ2-7; no firm D call. Trimming pared 7 bases from V and 0 bases from J, leaving 10 bases between. The CDR3 length is 13 residues. CDR1 and CDR2 from the germline V gene are MNHEY and SVGAGI.

Ten or more counts support this clonotype. This chain links TRBV30 with TRBJ2-2; possible D gene TRBD1, 5 bases. Germline CDR1 is GTSNPN and CDR2 is SVGIG (reference sequence). This CDR3 is built from 12 residues. The V end lost 3 bases, the J end lost 14 bases, and 16 bases lay between the germline ends. For the CDR3, the DNA is TGTGCCTGGAGCGATCTAGGACAAGACCTGTTTTTT. Translated: CAWSDLGQDLFF.

The sample holds many counts of this clonotype. The chain is built from TRBV7-2 and TRBJ2-3, with 14 nucleotides matching TRBD2. The CDR3 loop spans 15 amino acids. The V gene's germline CDR1 is SGHTA and CDR2 FQGNSA. V dropped 5 bases and J dropped 6; count of bases not matched to a gene: 4. CDR3 sequence: CASSPGLAGVDTQYF. The DNA of the CDR3 is TGTGCCAGCAGCCCGGGACTAGCGGGAGTGGATACGCAGTATTTT.

This clonotype occurred many times. The chain links TRBV11-2 to TRBJ1-1; tentatively, D is TRBD1 (6 bases). The CDR3 sequence is 14 residues long. The germline gives CDR1 SGHAT, CDR2 FQNNGV. V was shortened by 1 base and J by 6 bases, with 12 bases between the two germline ends. CDR3 sequence: CASSLGGGQAEAFF. The CDR3 nucleotides are TGTGCCAGCAGCTTAGGAGGGGGGCAGGCTGAAGCTTTCTTT.

This clonotype was detected ten times or more. The rearrangement links TRBV20-1 to TRBJ1-2; D not certain. The germline V and J ends were trimmed by 6 bases and 7 bases, with 21 bases remaining between them. CDR3 length equals 14 residues. The germline gives CDR1 DFQATT, CDR2 SNEGSKA (reference sequence). This CDR3 is CSAPLAGLLGGYTF. As DNA, the CDR3 is TGCAGTGCCCCGCTGGCGGGGTTACTAGGTGGCTACACCTTC.

This clonotype appeared a few times. V and J are TRBV5-1 and TRBJ2-7; no reliable D call. This CDR3 is 11 amino acids long. The V end lost 4 bases, the J end lost 0 bases, and 2 bases lay between the germline ends. Germline V gene data show CDR1 as SGHRS and CDR2 as YFSETQ. In DNA, the CDR3 is TGCGCCAGCAGCAACTCCTACGAGCAGTACTTC. Translated, it gives CASSNSYEQYF.

This clonotype was recorded many times. The V and J genes are TRBV7-8 and TRBJ1-1, with D perhaps matching TRBD1 (5 bases). The CDR3 spans 13 residues. Germline assignment: CDR1 SGHVS and CDR2 FQNEAQ. Deletions cut 5 bases from V and 10 bases from J, with 17 bases between. This CDR3 reads CASSGKQGSGAFF. In nucleotides, the CDR3 is TGTGCCAGCAGCGGAAAGCAGGGATCCGGAGCTTTCTTT. The full variable domain, completed using reference TRBV7-8 and TRBJ1-1, is GAGVSQSPRYKVAKRGQDVALRCDPISGHVSLFWYQQALGQGPEFLTYFQNEAQLDKSGLPSDRFFAERPEGSVSTLKIQRTQQEDSAVYLCASSGKQGSGAFFGQGTRLTVV.

To note about this clonotype: A much larger clone sits a single nucleotide away, making a read error possible. This sequence joins TRBV5-1 and TRBJ1-2; 11 bases fit TRBD1. The CDR3 extends over 15 amino acids. Germline assignment: CDR1 SGHRS and CDR2 YFSETQ. This chain's CDR3 is CPSSLGTGGNYGYTF. CDR3 bases: TGCCCCAGCAGCTTGGGGACAGGGGGAAACTATGGCTACACCTTC.

This clonotype was observed many times. V usage is TRBV7-9 and J usage is TRBJ1-1; D remains ambiguous. Trimming removed 3 bases from V and 7 bases from J, with 9 bases in between. The CDR3 has 12 amino acids. Per germline, CDR1 SEHNR and CDR2 FQNEAQ (reference sequence). The CDR3 sequence: CASSFGLLEAFF. Written as DNA, the CDR3 is TGTGCCAGCAGCTTTGGACTGCTTGAAGCTTTCTTT.

This clonotype was recorded a few times. This chain joins TRBV12-3 or TRBV12-4 and TRBJ2-5, with 11 bases that match TRBD1. V shed 5 bases and J 5 bases; nucleotides not matched to a gene: 7. The CDR3 is 15 amino acids. The CDR3 is CASSKDRGRAETQYF. In DNA form, the CDR3 reads TGTGCCAGCAGTAAGGACAGGGGGCGAGCGGAGACCCAGTACTTC.

The sample holds a few counts of this clonotype. The rearrangement uses TRBV9 and TRBJ2-5, with TRBD2 matching 7 bases. The J segment lost 1 base and the V segment lost 0 bases, leaving 6 bases of the junction unmatched. Germline assignment: CDR1 SGDLS and CDR2 YYNGEE. This CDR3 contains 16 residues. Here the CDR3 reads CASSVAPLAAQETQYF. DNA of the CDR3: TGTGCCAGCAGCGTAGCCCCCCTAGCGGCCCAAGAGACCCAGTACTTC. Drawing the rest from reference TRBV9 and TRBJ2-5, the complete variable domain is DSGVTQTPKHLITATGQRVTLRCSPRSGDLSVYWYQQSLDQGLQFLIQYYNGEERAKGNILERFSAQQFPDLHSELNLSSLELGDSALYFCASSVAPLAAQETQYFGPGTRLLVL.

The CDR3 DNA reads as TGTGCCAGCAGCTTAGAGCAACAGGTCCTTTATAATTCACCCCTCCACTTT. Translation: CASSLEQQVLYNSPLHF. This chain links TRBV7-2 with TRBJ1-6, with a weak D call TRBD1 (5 bases). The CDR3 has 17 amino acids. V was trimmed by 1 base and J by 4 bases, leaving 14 bases between them. Germline CDR1 and CDR2: SGHTA and FQGNSA.

This clonotype came up many times. The chain carries TRBV11-2 and TRBJ2-6; D is ambiguous. There are 14 residues in the CDR3. Germline lookup yields CDR1 SGHAT and CDR2 FQNNGV. The ends were cut back, 0 bases at V and 3 bases at J, with 3 bases in the middle. The CDR3 DNA reads TGTGCCAGCAGCTTAGATCGTGGGGCCAACGTCCTGACTTTC. Translation: CASSLDRGANVLTF.

The chain links TRBV28 to TRBJ2-4; D perhaps matches TRBD2 (6 bases). The CDR3 totals 18 residues. CDR1 is MDHEN and CDR2 is SYDVKM in the germline V gene. V was trimmed by 3 bases and J by 0 bases, leaving 18 bases between them. The CDR3 DNA sequence: TGTGCCAGCAGTTTCTCTGGACAAGCGGAGGGAGCCAAAAACATTCAGTACTTC. Translated: CASSFSGQAEGAKNIQYF.

Ten or more counts support this clonotype. CDR3 DNA sequence: TGTGCCAGCAGACGGACAACAGGGGGGTCGGTCGTATCGCCCCAGCATTTT. It yields the protein CASRRTTGGSVVSPQHF. J is TRBJ1-5 and V is TRBV27, with 8 positions matching TRBD1. Germline V CDR1 and CDR2: MNHEY, SMNVEV (reference sequence). Unmatched junction bases numbered 19, after V lost 6 bases and J lost 9 bases. This CDR3 contains 17 residues.

This clonotype appeared many times. The chain links TRBV4-3 to TRBJ1-2, with a possible D match to TRBD1 (5 bases). CDR3 length: 13 amino acids. Trimming left V 0 bases short and J 4 bases short, with 6 bases between. Per the germline V gene, CDR1 is LGHNA and CDR2 is YSLEER. CDR3 loop: CASSQEGVYGYTF. The CDR3 DNA reads as TGCGCCAGCAGCCAAGAAGGGGTCTATGGCTACACCTTC.

The V call is TRBV3-1, the J call TRBJ1-1; D might be TRBD1 (6 bases). Trimming stripped 4 bases from V and 7 bases from J, with 16 bases between. Germline V gene lookup returns CDR1 LGHDT and CDR2 YNNKEL (reference sequence). The CDR3 covers 14 residues. The CDR3 region has the DNA TGTGCCAGCAGCCGGCTCCTTGGACAGAATGAAGCTTTCTTT. This translates into CASSRLLGQNEAFF.